This T cell receptor (beta chain) was observed in a study of technical replicates of blood from a handful of donors. Produced via immunoSEQ multiplex PCR; TCRdb's table is partial and in-frame only. The table lists about 93,000 clones, nearly 97% of them singletons. The CDR3 covers 12 residues. Germline V gives CDR1 SGHDN, CDR2 FVKESK. V lost 4 bases to trimming and J lost 4 bases, with 8 bases between them. This clonotype was obtained from a human donor in good health. This chain joins TRBV14 and TRBJ2-7, with D perhaps TRBD1 (6 bases). The sequenced sample consisted of T cells isolated from PBMCs. Here the CDR3 DNA reads TGTGCCAGCAGCCCCGACAGGTACGAGCAGTACTTC. Encoded protein: CASSPDRYEQYF.